This T cell receptor (beta chain) stems from a study of cytomegalovirus exposure and HLA in healthy donors. Per germline, CDR1 MNHEY and CDR2 SVGAGI. Trimming left V 6 bases short and J 3 bases short, with 12 bases between. This CDR3 contains 13 residues. It was with 60 Vbeta and 13 Jbeta primers that the PCR ran. Profiling relied on immunoSEQ multiplex PCR, and the TCRdb table lists in-frame clones only, not all of them. The sample includes about 190,000 clones, about 77% of them seen just once. The sample consisted of PBMCs. This clonotype was sampled from a woman aged 25 to 39 in good health and CMV-seropositive. This sequence joins TRBV6-5 and TRBJ2-7; tentative D call: TRBD1 (6 bases). CDR3 coding DNA: TGTGCCAGCAGCGAGACAGGCCGCTACGAGCAGTACTTC. It encodes CASSETGRYEQYF.